This is a list of T cell receptor beta chains from one sample in a study of tumor-infiltrating lymphocytes in primary liver carcinoma. Each CDR3 protein gets one entry after TCRdb re-called the multiplex PCR reads with MiXCR. The sample shows approximately 340,000 distinct CDR3 sequences, 65% of them seen only once. Sample: peripheral blood. These receptors all come from a man aged 35 to 55 with primary liver carcinoma and hepatitis B virus infection. The CDR3 runs from the conserved cysteine through the conserved F or W. A D gene is named only where the DNA matches it firmly. Clone sizes are given selectively: once, few, many, or a class where the clone is expanded.

NA,14,NA,TRBJ2-1,TRBV11-2,TGTGCCAGCAGCTTAGATAGGGCGGGACATGAGCAGTTCTTC,CASSLDRAGHEQFF
TRBD1,16,NA,TRBJ2-1,TRBV6-6,TGTGCCAGCAGTACCCGGACAGGAGCATTGTACAATGAGCAGCTCTTC,CASSTRTGALYNEQLF
NA,14,many,TRBJ2-1,TRBV29-1,TGCAGCGTTGGGGCGGCGCTCGGCAAAGGGGAGCAGTTCTTC,CSVGAALGKGEQFF
TRBD2,15,NA,TRBJ2-7,TRBV6-5,TGTGCCAGCCAGCGACAGCGGGAATTATCCTACGAGCAGTACTTC,CASQRQRELSYEQYF
NA,11,few,TRBJ2-1,TRBV11-3,TGTGCCAGCAGCTTCGAGGATGGGCAGTTCTTC,CASSFEDGQFF
TRBD1,12,NA,TRBJ1-2,TRBV6-5,TGTGCCAGCAGCCGACAGGGACGCGGCTACATCTTC,CASSRQGRGYIF
NA,15,NA,TRBJ2-3,TRBV7-9,TGTGCCAGCAGCCTCCATGGTCTCAGGGAGGTTACGCAGTATTTT,CASSLHGLREVTQYF
NA,15,NA,TRBJ1-5,TRBV12-3/TRBV12-4,TGTGCCAGCAGTTTTCGCGGGATCGGCAATCAGCCCCAGCATTTT,CASSFRGIGNQPQHF
TRBD2,15,medium-sized,TRBJ2-1,TRBV11-2,TGTGCCAGCAGCTTAAACCCTGGACTAGACAGTCTAAGGTTCTTC,CASSLNPGLDSLRFF
TRBD2,16,few,TRBJ2-1,TRBV30,TGTGCCTGGACTAGCGGGTACTGGGGCTCCTACAATGAGCAGTTCTTC,CAWTSGYWGSYNEQFF
NA,14,NA,TRBJ2-1,TRBV11-2,TGTGCCAGCAGACTTAGGGCCGCGCACAATGAGCAGTTCTTC,CASRLRAAHNEQFF
NA,14,many,TRBJ1-6,TRBV11-2,TGTGCCAGCAGTCCCAGGTTCGATAATTCACCCCTCCACTTT,CASSPRFDNSPLHF
NA,12,NA,TRBJ1-1,TRBV11-2,TGTGCCGGCAGCTTACGGGACACTGGAGCTTTCTTT,CAGSLRDTGAFF
NA,15,many,TRBJ1-6,TRBV4-1,TGCGCCAGCAGCCAAGGAGGGGGTCATAATTCACCCCTCCACTTT,CASSQGGGHNSPLHF
NA,17,NA,TRBJ1-1,TRBV4-2,TGTGCCAGCAGCCTAGGCAACCAGGGGCTCATGAACACTGAAGCTTTCTTT,CASSLGNQGLMNTEAFF
NA,16,many,TRBJ2-2,TRBV5-4,TGTGCCAGCAGCTTGTTGGTAGGACGTGCAACCGGGGAGCTGTTTTTT,CASSLLVGRATGELFF
NA,18,few,TRBJ2-5,TRBV6-1,TGTGCCAGCAGTGAAGATTCCCGTGGGGCAGGGAACCAAGAGACCCAGTACTTC,CASSEDSRGAGNQETQYF
NA,14,NA,TRBJ2-7,TRBV12-3/TRBV12-4,TGTGCCAGCAGTACCGGAGAGGGCGCCTACGAGCAGTACTTC,CASSTGEGAYEQYF
NA,11,many,TRBJ2-7,TRBV11-2,TGTGCCAGCAGCTCAGGGGTCGAGCAGTACTTC,CASSSGVEQYF
NA,14,few,TRBJ1-4,TRBV5-1,TGCGCCAGCAGCTTGGAGACAGGCAATGAAAAACTGTTTTTT,CASSLETGNEKLFF
TRBD1,13,NA,TRBJ2-3,TRBV11-3,TGTGCCGGCAGCATCGGACAGGTGAATACGCAGTATTTT,CAGSIGQVNTQYF
NA,13,NA,TRBJ1-1,TRBV28,TGTACCATGAAGGGGAGCGGGAACACTGAAGCTTTCTTT,CTMKGSGNTEAFF
TRBD1,14,NA,TRBJ1-5,TRBV5-5,TGTGCCAGCAGCCAGACAGGGAGTGATAAGCCCCAGCATTTT,CASSQTGSDKPQHF
NA,14,few,TRBJ2-7,TRBV5-1,TGCGCCAGCAGCTTGGGACGGTCGACCTACGAGCAGTACTTC,CASSLGRSTYEQYF
NA,15,NA,TRBJ2-2,TRBV30,TGTGCCTGGAGTGTACGGGGTGGTATTACCGGGGAGCTGTTTTTT,CAWSVRGGITGELFF
TRBD1,17,NA,TRBJ1-5,TRBV28,TGTGCCTGCAGTTTATGGGGACAGGGTCTCAGCAATCAGCCCCAGCATTTT,CACSLWGQGLSNQPQHF
TRBD1,14,few,TRBJ2-7,TRBV19,TGTGCCAGTTCATGGGACAGGGGTTCCTACGAGCAGTACTTC,CASSWDRGSYEQYF
NA,15,NA,TRBJ1-1,TRBV12-3/TRBV12-4,TGTGCCAGCACTGCACGGGTGTCCCTCTGCACTGAAGCTTTCTTT,CASTARVSLCTEAFF
NA,18,NA,TRBJ2-1,TRBV19,TGTGCCAGTAGCCTCCGGGCCCGGTCGGGGGCCTCCTACAATGAGCAGTTCTTC,CASSLRARSGASYNEQFF
TRBD1,16,many,TRBJ2-7,TRBV11-3,TGTGCCAGCAGCTTAGAACGGACAGGGGGCGCGTACGAGCAGTACTTC,CASSLERTGGAYEQYF
NA,16,NA,TRBJ1-3,TRBV12-3/TRBV12-4,TGTGCCAGCAGCCCAGGCAGGGTCTACTCTGGAAACACCATATATTTT,CASSPGRVYSGNTIYF
TRBD1,15,NA,TRBJ2-1,TRBV4-2,TGTGCCAGCAGCCAAGGACAGGGTCCCTACAATGAGCCGTTCTTC,CASSQGQGPYNEPFF
NA,16,NA,TRBJ1-5,TRBV4-1,TGCGCCAACAGCCAGGATGATCGGACAGGCAATCAGCCCCAGCATTTT,CANSQDDRTGNQPQHF
NA,15,NA,TRBJ2-2,TRBV11-1,TGTGCCAGCAGAGGGCGGGATCCTAACACCGGGGAGTTGTTTTTT,CASRGRDPNTGELFF
TRBD2,15,NA,TRBJ2-1,TRBV30,TGTGCCTGGAGTGGATTAGCGGGAGGGCGCAATGAGCAGTTCTTC,CAWSGLAGGRNEQFF
NA,15,NA,TRBJ1-5,TRBV5-1,TGCGCCAGCAGCCTATCGGGCGAAGGCTATCAGCCCCAGCATTTT,CASSLSGEGYQPQHF
NA,15,many,TRBJ1-1,TRBV12-3/TRBV12-4,TGTGCCAGCAGTCGAAGCCCGATTGTGAACACTGAAGCTTTCTTT,CASSRSPIVNTEAFF
NA,13,once,TRBJ1-1,TRBV30,TGTGCCTGGAGTAGGGAGGTGGACACTGAAGCTTTCTTT,CAWSREVDTEAFF
NA,15,NA,TRBJ1-1,TRBV6-2/TRBV6-3,TGTGCCAGCGGTGAAAGTGGGGGTCTAGGCACTGGAGCTTTCTTT,CASGESGGLGTGAFF
TRBD2,15,NA,TRBJ2-5,TRBV11-2,TGTGCCAGCAGATTAGGACTAGCGGTAGGAGAGACCCAGTACTTC,CASRLGLAVGETQYF
TRBD1,13,NA,TRBJ2-1,TRBV7-9,TGTGCCAGCAGCTACAGGGGTATCAATGAGCAGTTCTTC,CASSYRGINEQFF
TRBD1,14,NA,TRBJ2-1,TRBV11-2,TGTGCCAGCTCCGCTAGCACAGGGGAGAATGAGCAGTTCTTC,CASSASTGENEQFF
TRBD2,17,NA,TRBJ2-1,TRBV4-3,TGCGCCAGCAACCAAGACCGGGGGGGAGTAGGTCCCAATGAGCAGTTCTTC,CASNQDRGGVGPNEQFF
TRBD2,14,many,TRBJ2-2,TRBV6-2/TRBV6-3,TGTGCCAGCAGTTATAGGACTAGTTCCGGGGAGCTGTTTTTT,CASSYRTSSGELFF
NA,12,NA,TRBJ2-1,TRBV29-1,TGCAGCGCCGGCCCAGGGGGGTATGAGCAGTTCTTC,CSAGPGGYEQFF
NA,13,few,TRBJ2-5,TRBV7-9,TGTGCCAGCAGCTTACGGAACCAAGAGACCCAGTACTTC,CASSLRNQETQYF
NA,13,NA,TRBJ1-5,TRBV28,TGTGCCACCGGCGGAGGTCACCTGGGGCCCCAGCATTTT,CATGGGHLGPQHF